This T cell receptor beta chain derives from a study of PD-1 blockade in classical Hodgkin lymphoma. Time point reported: cycle 4 day 1 (C4D1), after six to seven weeks of nivolumab. Each of the patients experienced relapse following autologous stem cell transplantation, and their brentuximab vedotin exposure differed. Sequencing used immunoSEQ multiplex PCR; TCRdb keeps in-frame clones, though not all of them. The data show tens of thousands of clones, 77% seen once. The CDR3 runs to 20 residues. V lost 5 bases to trimming and J lost 6 bases; unmatched junction nucleotides: 24. Looked up from germline, CDR1 is ENHRY and CDR2 is SYGVKD.

The sequencing here drew on peripheral blood mononuclear cells (PBMCs), taken before the fourth cycle of nivolumab. The gene calls are TRBV10-3 and TRBJ2-3; 9 positions match TRBD2. This clonotype was sampled from a human donor with classical Hodgkin lymphoma. The CDR3 DNA reads TGTGCCATCAGTCCCAGGATAGCGGGGGTATCCAAGGCTGTGACGGATACGCAGTATTTT. Amino acid sequence: CAISPRIAGVSKAVTDTQYF.